This TCR beta chain was documented in a study of T-cell reconstitution after alpha-beta-depleted transplantation in children. General study points: T cells produced anew were the main source of T-cell counts and diversity one year after transplant. There were reportedly several hundred expanded graft clones from which alpha-beta T cells came about two months after transplant. Some patients owed their high day-60 TCRbeta diversity to surviving recipient T cells and thymic progenitors.

This clonotype was seen ten or more times. Its antigen is not identified. Trimming cost V 3 bases and J 6 bases, with 15 bases left between them. The CDR3 consists of 15 residues. Researchers prepared the TCRbeta library using unique molecular identifiers, the study reports. TCRdb passed the PCR reads through MiXCR, listing each CDR3 protein once. The top ten clones hold 13% to 15% of a sample with fewer than 750,000 distinct CDR3 sequences, 20% to 25% of them seen once. This chain connects TRBV12-3 or TRBV12-4 to TRBJ1-5; D unresolved. The input for sequencing was PBMCs, mostly from graft donor cells, taken 360 days after TCRalphabeta/CD19-depleted stem cell transplant. This clonotype originated in a boy under two years old who had a stem cell transplant for acute myeloid leukemia, so the T cells may come from the graft donor. The CDR3 reads CASSLRRPEFQPQHF. The CDR3 DNA is TGTGCCAGCAGTTTGAGGCGGCCGGAGTTTCAGCCCCAGCATTTT.